These 20 T cell receptor beta chains came from one sample sequenced in a study of blood T cell repertoires in COVID-19. Repertoires were generated with immunoSEQ multiplex PCR, while TCRdb's copy carries only in-frame clones and drops some. The sample holds about 240,000 clones, approximately 86% seen once. The sequenced material came from PBMCs or T cells enriched from blood (not recorded which). These receptors originate from a woman in her 40s with acute COVID-19.

The rearrangement links TRBV12-3 or TRBV12-4 to TRBJ2-1, with D possibly being TRBD2 (5 bases). The CDR3 is 12 residues long. Trimming left V 3 bases short and J 13 bases short, with 13 bases between. The CDR3 DNA sequence: TGTGCCAGCAGTTTCCTACTAGAACCCCAGTTCTTC. Amino acid sequence: CASSFLLEPQFF.

The V gene is TRBV6-6, the J gene TRBJ1-5, with 12 bases matching TRBD1. J was trimmed by 7 bases and V by 8 bases; bases with no gene match: 6. CDR1 is MNHNY and CDR2 is SVGAGI in the germline V gene (reference sequence). This CDR3 has 14 amino acids. The CDR3 DNA reads TGTGCCAGCTCGGGGGGACAGGGGGCACAGCCCCAGCATTTT. Translated: CASSGGQGAQPQHF.

V is TRBV18 and J is TRBJ2-1; TRBD1 might be the D (5 bases). The CDR3 has 14 residues. V lost 1 base to trimming and J lost 9 bases, with 13 bases between them. CDR1 is KGHSH and CDR2 is LQKENI in the germline V gene. The CDR3 spells CASSPLRQHSEQFF. The CDR3 nucleotides read TGTGCCAGCTCACCACTTCGACAGCACTCTGAGCAGTTCTTC.

The chain joins TRBV9 to TRBJ2-3, with a possible D match to TRBD1 (5 bases). The CDR3 spans 12 residues. Trimming took 4 bases from V and 4 from J, leaving 7 bases between them. CDR1 is SGDLS and CDR2 is YYNGEE in the germline V gene. The CDR3, as DNA: TGTGCCAGCAGCCAACAGGCAGATACGCAGTATTTT. Amino acid sequence: CASSQQADTQYF.

V and J are TRBV18 and TRBJ1-6; D gene ambiguous. CDR3 size: 14 residues. Germline values: CDR1 KGHSH, CDR2 LQKENI. Trimming took 0 bases from V and 5 from J, leaving 5 bases between them. The CDR3 spells CASSPPQDNSPLHF. CDR3 coding DNA: TGTGCCAGCTCACCACCGCAGGATAATTCACCCCTCCACTTT.

J is TRBJ2-5 and V is TRBV10-3, with 7 bases identical to TRBD1. Germline V gene data show CDR1 as ENHRY and CDR2 as SYGVKD. The CDR3 runs to 13 residues. The ends lost 3 bases at V and 4 bases at J; junction bases unmatched: 2. CDR3 nucleotide sequence: TGTGCCATCAGTGACTACAGGGGAGAGACCCAGTACTTC. Translated, it gives CAISDYRGETQYF.

This clone was picked up a small number of times. This chain links TRBV7-9 with TRBJ2-1, with no clear D. Germline V gene data show CDR1 as SEHNR and CDR2 as FQNEAQ (reference sequence). The CDR3 extends over 12 amino acids. Trimming pared 5 bases from V and 4 bases from J, leaving 6 bases between. DNA of the CDR3: TGTGCCAGCAGCCCTTTTTACAATGAGCAGTTCTTC. This encodes CASSPFYNEQFF.

The chain uses TRBV12-3 or TRBV12-4 and TRBJ2-5; weak D call: TRBD2 (6 bases). The V and J ends lost 6 bases and 5 bases respectively, with 13 bases between them. The CDR3 is made up of 13 amino acids. CDR3 nucleotides: TGTGCCAGCAGCCCCTTTGGGGGGGAGACCCAGTACTTC. Protein sequence: CASSPFGGETQYF.

This sequence joins TRBV11-2 and TRBJ2-2, with D perhaps matching TRBD2 (6 bases). V was shortened by 3 bases and J by 6 bases, with 14 bases between the two germline ends. This CDR3 is built from 15 residues. Per the germline V gene, CDR1 is SGHAT and CDR2 is FQNNGV. CDR3 nucleotides: TGTGCCAGCAGCTTTGGAGGGAGTGCGGCCGGGGAGCTGTTTTTT. This sequence encodes CASSFGGSAAGELFF. Full variable domain (missing parts from reference TRBV11-2 and TRBJ2-2): EAGVAQSPRYKIIEKRQSVAFWCNPISGHATLYWYQQILGQGPKLLIQFQNNGVVDDSQLPKDRFSAERLKGVDSTLKIQPAKLEDSAVYLCASSFGGSAAGELFFGEGSRLTVL.

The gene calls are TRBV6-1 and TRBJ2-1, with 9 bases that match TRBD1. This CDR3 is built from 16 residues. The germline CDR1 and CDR2 sequences are MNHNS and SASEGT. With 3 bases clipped from V and 6 bases from J, the junction kept 9 bases outside the gene matches. Here the CDR3 DNA reads TGTGCCAGCAGTGAGGGGCCGGGACAGGGAGCCAATGAGCAGTTCTTC. Its protein product is CASSEGPGQGANEQFF.

Remarks on this clone: The junction departs from germline at one end; a sequencing error may be responsible. The chain links TRBV19 to TRBJ2-2; TRBD2 is a possible D gene (6 bases). CDR1 LNHDA and CDR2 SQIVND come from the germline V gene (reference sequence). The CDR3 totals 17 residues. In DNA form, the CDR3 reads TGTACCAGTAGTCCCTTTATAGACGTGGGAGGAACCGGGGAGCTGTTTTTT. Encoded protein: CTSSPFIDVGGTGELFF.

The V gene is TRBV19, the J gene TRBJ2-2; unclear D gene. The CDR3 covers 12 residues. Germline CDR1 LNHDA, CDR2 SQIVND (reference sequence). The germline V and J ends were trimmed by 11 bases and 5 bases, with 12 bases remaining between them. The CDR3 DNA sequence: TGTGCCGTCTACCCTTGGACCGGGGAGCTGTTTTTT. Translated, it gives CAVYPWTGELFF.

The chain couples TRBV30 to TRBJ1-1; TRBD1 aligns across 10 bases. This CDR3 spans 15 amino acids. Germline CDR1 GTSNPN, CDR2 SVGIG (reference sequence). J lost 2 bases, V lost 2 bases, and 5 bases had no gene match. CDR3 in amino acids: CAWSPGQGRNTEAFF. The CDR3 DNA reads TGTGCCTGGAGTCCGGGACAGGGGAGAAACACTGAAGCTTTCTTT.

V and J are TRBV18 and TRBJ1-2; no definite D call. Germline-derived CDR1 and CDR2 are KGHSH and LQKENI. The CDR3 covers 12 residues. The V end was cut by 6 bases, the J end by 2 bases, with 7 bases between. CDR3 amino acids: CASSVGNYGYTF. The CDR3, as DNA: TGTGCCAGCTCGGTTGGCAACTATGGCTACACCTTC.

The chain employs TRBV10-1 and TRBJ1-4; TRBD1 is a possible D gene (5 bases). The CDR3 has 13 residues. Germline assignment: CDR1 WNHNN and CDR2 SYGVQD (reference sequence). V was pared by 3 bases and J by 8 bases, with 10 bases between. The CDR3 loop reads CASSDSGLEKLFF. CDR3 bases: TGCGCCAGCAGTGACTCAGGGCTGGAAAAACTGTTTTTT.

V usage is TRBV29-1 and J usage is TRBJ2-5; TRBD1 matches at 7 bases. CDR1 is SQVTM, CDR2 ANQGSEA, per germline. The ends lost 6 bases at V and 0 bases at J; junction bases unmatched: 4. The CDR3 loop spans 13 amino acids. CDR3 sequence: CSVDGTDQETQYF. In DNA form, the CDR3 reads TGCAGCGTCGACGGGACAGACCAAGAGACCCAGTACTTC.

The rearrangement uses TRBV13 and TRBJ2-1; tentatively, D is TRBD1 (6 bases). The CDR3 runs 17 residues. Trimming stripped 0 bases from V and 10 bases from J, with 22 bases between. Germline V gives CDR1 PRHDT, CDR2 FYEKMQ (reference sequence). The CDR3 spells CASSLGTLVLRGIEQFF. The CDR3 region has the DNA TGTGCCAGCAGCTTAGGGACACTAGTTTTAAGGGGGATCGAGCAGTTCTTC.

The rearrangement uses TRBV24-1 and TRBJ2-1; 8 positions agree with TRBD2. This CDR3 contains 16 residues. Germline trimming cut 2 bases from V and 4 bases from J; bases unmatched to any gene: 6. Looked up from germline, CDR1 is KGHDR and CDR2 is SFDVKD. The CDR3 coding sequence is TGTGCCACCAGTGATTCAAGCGGGGGAAGATACAATGAGCAGTTCTTC. This codes for CATSDSSGGRYNEQFF.

The genes are TRBV29-1 and TRBJ1-1, with unresolved D. Germline V gives CDR1 SQVTM, CDR2 ANQGSEA. V lost 7 bases to trimming and J lost 1 base, with 10 bases between them. The length of the CDR3 is 12 residues. This CDR3 is CSANSGNTEAFF. In DNA form, the CDR3 reads TGCAGCGCAAACTCAGGGAACACTGAAGCTTTCTTT. The full variable domain, with the rest looked up from reference TRBV29-1 and TRBJ1-1, is SAVISQKPSRDICQRGTSLTIQCQVDSQVTMMFWYRQQPGQSLTLIATANQGSEATYESGFVIDKFPISRPNLTFSTLTVSNMSPEDSSIYLCSANSGNTEAFFGQGTRLTVV.

In its sample, this clone was seen a few times. The V and J genes are TRBV7-3 and TRBJ2-1; 10 nucleotides align to TRBD2. Trimming cost V 4 bases and J 2 bases; bases outside gene matches: 2. Germline V gene lookup returns CDR1 SGHTA and CDR2 FQGTGA. This CDR3 is 15 amino acids long. The CDR3 loop reads CASSSSGSTYNEQFF. The CDR3 DNA reads as TGTGCCAGCAGCTCTAGCGGGAGCACCTACAATGAGCAGTTCTTC.